This entry features one T cell receptor beta chain sequence. Its matching antigen is unknown. The PCR ran on 60 Vbeta and 13 Jbeta primers. Using immunoSEQ multiplex PCR, the repertoire was profiled, and TCRdb retains in-frame clones only, with some absent. The table shows approximately 100,000 clones, with about four fifths occurring only once. Germline CDR1 reads LNHDA; CDR2 reads SQIVND (reference sequence). This CDR3 region has 15 residues. This record comes from a study of cytomegalovirus exposure and HLA in healthy donors. Study observations and caveats: Presence/absence analyses took donor sequencing depth as roughly uniform.

The genes are TRBV19 and TRBJ2-5; 13 positions match TRBD2. The end of the DNA fits TRBJ2-7 better, so the J call may be wrong. The source material was PBMCs. This TCR was recovered from a woman between 40 and 50 years old in good health and CMV-seronegative. CDR3 sequence (DNA): TGTGCCAGTAGTACGGGACTAGCGGGACAATACGAGCAGTACTTC. Translated, it gives CASSTGLAGQYEQYF.